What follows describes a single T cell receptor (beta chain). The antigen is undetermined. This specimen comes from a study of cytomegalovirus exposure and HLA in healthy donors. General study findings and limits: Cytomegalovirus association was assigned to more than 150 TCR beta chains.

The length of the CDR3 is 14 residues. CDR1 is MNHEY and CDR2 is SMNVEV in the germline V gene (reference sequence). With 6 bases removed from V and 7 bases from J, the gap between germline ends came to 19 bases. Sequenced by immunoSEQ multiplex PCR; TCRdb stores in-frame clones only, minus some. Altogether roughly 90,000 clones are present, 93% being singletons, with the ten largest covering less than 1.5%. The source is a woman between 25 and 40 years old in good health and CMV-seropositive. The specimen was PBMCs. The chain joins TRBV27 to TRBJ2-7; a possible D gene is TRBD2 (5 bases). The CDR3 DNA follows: TGTGCCAGCAGAATGGATCGAACCCCGGGAGAGCAGTACTTC. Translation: CASRMDRTPGEQYF.